Listed below are T cell receptor beta chains from one sample, sequenced in a study of cytomegalovirus exposure and HLA in healthy donors. Repertoires were generated with immunoSEQ multiplex PCR, while TCRdb's copy carries only in-frame clones and drops some. The sample includes approximately 73,000 clones, approximately 95% of them seen just once. Sequenced material: PBMCs. Receptors were obtained from a man between 18 and 35 years old in good health and CMV-seronegative. CDR3s include the opening cysteine and the closing phenylalanine or tryptophan. D genes are given only for firm matches. Clone size is not always given. Where it is, it says once, few, many or a class for expanded clones.

abundance,d_gene,v_gene,j_gene,CDR3nt,CDR3aa
once,-,TRBV27,TRBJ1-1,TGTGCCAGCATGGTATTCGGAGGGAGTGAAGCTTTCTTT,CASMVFGGSEAFF
-,-,TRBV9,TRBJ2-7,TGTGCCAGCAGCGTAGTAGGGGCCGACACTCGCGAGCAGTACTTC,CASSVVGADTREQYF
-,TRBD1,TRBV5-6,TRBJ2-5,TGTGCCAGCAGCCCCTGGACAGGGGAGTACCAAGAGACCCAGTACTTC,CASSPWTGEYQETQYF
-,-,TRBV27,TRBJ2-1,TGTGCCAGCAGTGGTGTAGGGGCTTATGGTGAGCAGTTCTTC,CASSGVGAYGEQFF
-,-,TRBV27,TRBJ1-2,TGTGCCAGCAGTTTATCGGGGGGGTCGGGCTACACCTTC,CASSLSGGSGYTF
-,-,TRBV7-9,TRBJ1-1,TGTGCCAGCAGCTTAGCGCGCGGACAAATCGTGGCTTTCTTT,CASSLARGQIVAFF
-,TRBD2,TRBV28,TRBJ2-7,TGTGCCAGCAGTTCTAGCGGGGGACCTACCTACGAGCAGTACTTC,CASSSSGGPTYEQYF
-,-,TRBV9,TRBJ1-4,TGTGCCAGCAGCGTAGAGGGGCGCTTTGAAAAACTGTTTTTT,CASSVEGRFEKLFF
-,TRBD1,TRBV10-3,TRBJ1-1,TGTGCCATCAGTACAGGGGAGAACACTGAAGCTTTCTTT,CAISTGENTEAFF
-,TRBD2,TRBV9,TRBJ2-2,TGTGCCAGCAGCGCACCGGGACTAGCGGGGGGAGGCACCGGGGAGCTGTTTTTT,CASSAPGLAGGGTGELFF
-,-,TRBV12-5,TRBJ1-1,TGTGCTAGTGCCAGATCAATTTTCAACACTGAAGCTTTCTTT,CASARSIFNTEAFF
-,TRBD1,TRBV7-6,TRBJ1-2,TGTGCCAGCAGCCGAAACGGACAGGGCGGCTACACCTTC,CASSRNGQGGYTF
-,-,TRBV27,TRBJ2-7,TGTGCCAGCAGTTTAGATTTTGCAGGGTCGAACGAGCAGTACTTC,CASSLDFAGSNEQYF
-,-,TRBV7-9,TRBJ1-2,TGTGCCAGCAGCCCAACAGGCGCCCAAGGCTATGGCTACACCTTC,CASSPTGAQGYGYTF
-,-,TRBV10-3,TRBJ1-5,TGTGCCATCAACATGGGCCTCAATCAGCCCCAGCATTTT,CAINMGLNQPQHF
-,-,TRBV28,TRBJ1-4,TGTGCCAGCAGTTTTCTGGGCCAATCCTTTAATGAAAAACTGTTTTTT,CASSFLGQSFNEKLFF
-,-,TRBV10-3,TRBJ1-1,TGTGCCATCAGTGATCCGGATTGGATTCGTGGGAGGACTGAAGCTTTCTTT,CAISDPDWIRGRTEAFF
-,-,TRBV4-3,TRBJ1-4,TGCGCCAGCAGCCAAGATCTCGCAGGGTTCGGGGAAAAACTGTTTTTT,CASSQDLAGFGEKLFF
once,-,TRBV27,TRBJ1-3,TGTGCCAGCAGCTTGACAGACTCTGGAAACACCATATATTTT,CASSLTDSGNTIYF
-,-,TRBV28,TRBJ1-1,TGTGCCAGCAGAAGACAGCCGAACACTGAAGCTTTCTTT,CASRRQPNTEAFF
-,-,TRBV30,TRBJ1-3,TGTGCCTGGAGTCACGGGGCTGGAAACACCATATATTTT,CAWSHGAGNTIYF
-,TRBD1,TRBV2,TRBJ1-4,TGTGCCAGCAGTGAAGGGAGGGGGCATGAAAAACTGTTTTTT,CASSEGRGHEKLFF
-,TRBD1,TRBV27,TRBJ1-3,TGTGCCAGCAGTTTGACAGGGGAGGTCGGGAACACCATATATTTT,CASSLTGEVGNTIYF
-,-,TRBV14,TRBJ1-1,TGTGCCAGCAGCCAGTGGGGGGACACTGAAGCTTTCTTT,CASSQWGDTEAFF
-,TRBD1,TRBV10-1,TRBJ2-7,TGCGCCAGCGGGACAGGGGCGGGGGAGCAGTACTTC,CASGTGAGEQYF